These 27 T cell receptor beta chains were sequenced from one sample in a study of T cell changes during pregnancy in multiple sclerosis. Sequenced by immunoSEQ multiplex PCR; TCRdb stores in-frame clones only, minus some. The top ten clones hold around 12% of a sample with around 34,000 clones, about nine tenths of them seen once. The sequencing here drew on CD8+ T cells from peripheral blood mononuclear cells, taken in the first trimester of pregnancy. The receptor set was obtained from a female donor with multiple sclerosis, enrolled in a pregnancy study.

The rearrangement uses TRBV4-1 and TRBJ2-3; TRBD2 matches 12 bases. CDR3 length: 16 amino acids. Germline V CDR1 and CDR2: MGHRA, YSYEKL. J lost 6 bases, V lost 2 bases, and 6 bases had no gene match. The CDR3 loop is CASSQFRLAGGDTQYF. The CDR3 bases are TGCGCCAGCAGCCAATTCCGGCTAGCGGGAGGGGATACGCAGTATTTT.

The chain couples TRBV6-4 to TRBJ2-2, with TRBD2 as a possible D gene (6 bases). V was pared by 4 bases and J by 2 bases, with 11 bases between. The germline V gene encodes CDR1 MRHNA and CDR2 SNTAGT. There are 15 residues in the CDR3. The DNA for the CDR3 is TGTGCCAGCAGTGCACGCGGGGAAAACACCGGGGAGCTGTTTTTT. Translated, it gives CASSARGENTGELFF.

There are a few counts of this clone. V gene TRBV29-1 combines with J gene TRBJ1-1, with TRBD1 identical over 7 bases. The CDR3 has 14 amino acids. V lost 3 bases to trimming and J lost 4 bases; unmatched junction nucleotides: 8. Per germline, CDR1 SQVTM and CDR2 ANQGSEA. The CDR3 spells CSVELGGSGTEAFF. In nucleotides, the CDR3 is TGCAGCGTTGAGTTAGGGGGCTCAGGCACTGAAGCTTTCTTT. Complete variable domain (other parts from reference TRBV29-1 and TRBJ1-1): SAVISQKPSRDICQRGTSLTIQCQVDSQVTMMFWYRQQPGQSLTLIATANQGSEATYESGFVIDKFPISRPNLTFSTLTVSNMSPEDSSIYLCSVELGGSGTEAFFGQGTRLTVV.

The chain has TRBV11-3 and TRBJ2-1, with 9 nucleotides matching TRBD2. CDR1 is SGHNT, CDR2 YENEEA, per germline. The CDR3 has 15 residues. V shed 4 bases and J 4 bases; nucleotides not matched to a gene: 5. This CDR3 is CASSSRLAAYNEQFF. The DNA for the CDR3 is TGTGCCAGCAGCTCCAGACTAGCGGCTTACAATGAGCAGTTCTTC.

The chain's CDR3 is CASSPLYSYNEQFF. The CDR3 region has the DNA TGTGCCAGCAGCCCCCTGTACTCCTACAATGAGCAGTTCTTC. V gene TRBV7-9 combines with J gene TRBJ2-1; D is ambiguous. In germline, CDR1 is SEHNR, CDR2 FQNEAQ (reference sequence). With 5 bases removed from V and 0 bases from J, the gap between germline ends came to 8 bases. The CDR3 runs 14 residues.

This chain uses TRBV4-1 with TRBJ2-5; 9 bases align to TRBD2. CDR3 length: 17 residues. The junction had 7 bases not matched to a gene; V was cut back by 0 bases and J by 2 bases. The germline gives CDR1 MGHRA, CDR2 YSYEKL. CDR3 region: CASSQDRAGGGQETQYF. The CDR3 DNA sequence: TGCGCCAGCAGCCAAGATAGGGCGGGAGGGGGACAAGAGACCCAGTACTTC.

On this clone: This specimen includes other DNA sequences encoding the same CDR3. V usage is TRBV27 and J usage is TRBJ2-7, with D hard to call. Germline CDR1 is MNHEY and CDR2 is SMNVEV (reference sequence). The CDR3 totals 13 residues. V was clipped by 8 bases and J by 3 bases, with 14 bases between them. This chain's CDR3 is CASSPGLSYEQYF. CDR3 DNA sequence: TGTGCCAGCTCCCCAGGCTTAAGCTACGAGCAGTACTTC.

J is TRBJ1-1 and V is TRBV6-5, with D hard to call. The CDR3 has 14 amino acids. Germline V gene sequence: CDR1 MNHEY, CDR2 SVGAGI. Trimming took off 0 bases at V and 4 bases at J, with 9 bases between the two ends. CDR3 sequence (DNA): TGTGCCAGCAGTTACTCGAGGGCGGGCACTGAAGCTTTCTTT. Protein sequence: CASSYSRAGTEAFF.

V gene TRBV7-9 combines with J gene TRBJ2-5; D may be TRBD2 (6 bases). Germline values: CDR1 SEHNR, CDR2 FQNEAQ (reference sequence). V was cut by 1 base and J by 3 bases, with 9 bases left in between. This CDR3 is 14 amino acids long. CDR3 sequence: CASSLVTGEETQYF. The CDR3, as DNA: TGTGCCAGCAGCTTAGTGACGGGAGAAGAGACCCAGTACTTC.

The chain is built from TRBV28 and TRBJ2-7; 7 nucleotides line up with TRBD1. The CDR3 totals 16 residues. Germline CDR1 and CDR2: MDHEN and SYDVKM. With 4 bases clipped from V and 2 bases from J, the junction kept 11 bases outside the gene matches. The CDR3 nucleotides read TGTGCCAGCAGTTCCCCCCCGACAGGGAGCCCCTACGAGCAGTACTTC. Translated, it gives CASSSPPTGSPYEQYF.

V and J are TRBV5-8 and TRBJ2-3; weak D call: TRBD1 (5 bases). Trimming shortened V by 3 bases and J by 4 bases, and 12 bases separated the two germline ends. The CDR3 sequence is 14 residues long. CDR1 and CDR2 (germline): SGHTS, YDEGEE. CDR3 in DNA: TGTGCCAGCAGCTCCCGACAGCCCCCAGATACGCAGTATTTT. Its translation: CASSSRQPPDTQYF.

This chain connects TRBV28 to TRBJ2-1, with D perhaps matching TRBD2 (6 bases). This CDR3 is built from 20 residues. Germline V CDR1 and CDR2: MDHEN, SYDVKM. Trimming stripped 1 base from V and 3 bases from J, with 25 bases between. The CDR3 sequence is CASSLLRIEEGPYLYNEQFF. Here the CDR3 DNA reads TGTGCCAGCAGTTTATTACGGATCGAGGAGGGCCCTTACCTCTACAATGAGCAGTTCTTC.

This sequence joins TRBV7-8 and TRBJ2-1; 8 bases align to TRBD2. The CDR3 has 17 residues. V was pared by 0 bases and J by 7 bases, with 11 bases of the junction left unmatched. In germline, CDR1 is SGHVS, CDR2 FQNEAQ. Written as DNA, the CDR3 is TGTGCCAGCAGCTTAGCCGTCCGGGCTAGCGGGCATAATGAGCAGTTCTTC. It is translated as CASSLAVRASGHNEQFF.

The chain carries TRBV28 and TRBJ2-2; 15 bases are shared with TRBD2. With 5 bases clipped from V and 6 bases from J, the junction kept 1 base outside the gene matches. This CDR3 contains 15 residues. Germline-derived CDR1 and CDR2 are MDHEN and SYDVKM. CDR3 sequence reads: CASSGLAGGSGELFF. The CDR3 DNA reads as TGTGCCAGCAGTGGACTAGCGGGAGGGTCCGGGGAGCTGTTTTTT. The variable domain in full, with the rest retrieved from reference TRBV28 and TRBJ2-2, is DVKVTQSSRYLVKRTGEKVFLECVQDMDHENMFWYRQDPGLGLRLIYFSYDVKMKEKGDIPEGYSVSREKKERFSLILESASTNQTSMYLCASSGLAGGSGELFFGEGSRLTVL.

In the case of this clone: The DNA is omitted, as the CDR3 cannot be located on it reliably, and the CDR3 follows TCRdb's listing. The J gene is TRBJ2-3, the V gene TRBV6-5; the table gives TRBD2 as D, unverified against the DNA. Per germline, CDR1 MNHEY and CDR2 SVGAGI. The CDR3 comprises 16 residues, both ends counted. CDR3 amino acids: CASSYSKGVARIRSIF.

The DNA of the CDR3 is TGTGCCAGCAGTTACTCGACAGGGGGAACTGAAGCTTTCTTT. Translating gives CASSYSTGGTEAFF. This chain joins TRBV6-5 and TRBJ1-1; 9 bases are shared with TRBD1. Germline V gene lookup returns CDR1 MNHEY and CDR2 SVGAGI. The CDR3 sequence is 14 residues long. V lost 0 bases to trimming and J lost 5 bases; unmatched junction nucleotides: 1.

This chain joins TRBV4-2 and TRBJ2-3; the D gene is possibly TRBD2 (6 bases). V was clipped by 0 bases and J by 2 bases, with 15 bases between them. The CDR3 sequence is 17 residues long. CDR1 and CDR2 from the germline V gene are LGHNA and YNFKEQ. The CDR3, as DNA: TGTGCCAGCAGCCAAGATCTTTTTAGCGGATACACAGATACGCAGTATTTT. Translating gives CASSQDLFSGYTDTQYF.

This clone was picked up one time. The CDR3 DNA is TGTGCCAGTAGCCCCCGGGGGGGCCAAGAGACCCAGTACTTC. Translation gives CASSPRGGQETQYF. This chain connects TRBV19 to TRBJ2-5; TRBD2 agrees at 8 bases. The J segment lost 1 base and the V segment lost 6 bases, leaving 4 bases of the junction unmatched. This CDR3 contains 14 residues. Germline CDR1 reads LNHDA; CDR2 reads SQIVND (reference sequence).

The CDR3 DNA reads TGTGCCAGCAGCCCTACAGGGGTATCACCCTACGAGCAGTACTTC. This codes for CASSPTGVSPYEQYF. The chain has TRBV2 and TRBJ2-7, with 7 bases that match TRBD1. V shed 6 bases, J shed 2 bases, and the junction held 10 bases outside the gene matches. The V gene's germline CDR1 is SNHLY and CDR2 FYNNEI. The CDR3 is made up of 15 amino acids.

This clone was picked up a small number of times. The chain carries TRBV7-9 and TRBJ2-7; no firm D call. The V and J ends lost 5 bases and 0 bases respectively, with 17 bases between them. This CDR3 comprises 16 residues. Per the germline V gene, CDR1 is SEHNR and CDR2 is FQNEAQ (reference sequence). DNA for the CDR3: TGTGCCAGCAGCCCAGAGGTACGGGTACCCTCCTACGAGCAGTACTTC. Protein: CASSPEVRVPSYEQYF.

The V gene is TRBV30, the J gene TRBJ1-4; D is possibly TRBD1 (5 bases). Deletions cut 0 bases from V and 4 bases from J, with 12 bases between. Per germline, CDR1 GTSNPN and CDR2 SVGIG (reference sequence). The length of the CDR3 is 15 residues. CDR3 region: CAWSVPTDLNEKLFF. CDR3 nucleotides: TGTGCCTGGAGTGTACCGACAGACCTTAATGAAAAACTGTTTTTT. Supplemented by reference TRBV30 and TRBJ1-4, the full variable domain reads SQTIHQWPATLVQPVGSPLSLECTVEGTSNPNLYWYRQAAGRGLQLLFYSVGIGQISSEVPQNLSASRPQDRQFILSSKKLLLSDSGFYLCAWSVPTDLNEKLFFGSGTQLSVL.

The chain couples TRBV7-9 to TRBJ2-2; D is undetermined. Germline CDR1 reads SEHNR; CDR2 reads FQNEAQ (reference sequence). Trimming left V 1 base short and J 1 base short, with 4 bases between. The CDR3 has 14 amino acids. For the CDR3, the DNA is TGTGCCAGCAGCTTAGACAAGAACACCGGGGAGCTGTTTTTT. This encodes CASSLDKNTGELFF.

The chain joins TRBV2 to TRBJ2-6; D may be TRBD2 (5 bases). The V end was cut by 7 bases, the J end by 0 bases, with 13 bases between. CDR3 size: 16 residues. The V gene's germline CDR1 is SNHLY and CDR2 FYNNEI. In DNA, the CDR3 is TGTGCCAGCACCTGGGGAGTAAGCTCTGGGGCCAACGTCCTGACTTTC. Protein: CASTWGVSSGANVLTF.

The chain couples TRBV29-1 to TRBJ2-2, with D possibly being TRBD2 (6 bases). V gave up 6 bases and J gave up 2 bases, with 13 bases separating them. The CDR3 consists of 14 residues. CDR1 SQVTM and CDR2 ANQGSEA come from the germline V gene. As DNA, the CDR3 is TGCAGCGTCCTCCGGGACTTTAACACCGGGGAGCTGTTTTTT. Protein: CSVLRDFNTGELFF.

The rearrangement uses TRBV7-9 and TRBJ1-4; the D is unclear. Germline V lookup: CDR1 SEHNR, CDR2 FQNEAQ (reference sequence). V was pared by 5 bases and J by 3 bases, with 13 bases between. CDR3 size: 15 residues. The CDR3 reads CASSPPQAPNEKLFF. The CDR3 bases are TGTGCCAGCAGCCCGCCCCAGGCCCCTAATGAAAAACTGTTTTTT.

In DNA, the CDR3 is TGTGCCAGTCATGGGACTAGCGGGACGGATGAGCAGTTCTTC. Translation gives CASHGTSGTDEQFF. V usage is TRBV2 and J usage is TRBJ2-1; 13 positions agree with TRBD2. Germline assignment: CDR1 SNHLY and CDR2 FYNNEI. The CDR3 sequence is 14 residues long. Trimming cost V 9 bases and J 8 bases; bases outside gene matches: 7.

CDR3 in amino acids: CASSYHRGEQYF. Here the CDR3 DNA reads TGTGCCAGCAGTTATCACAGGGGCGAGCAGTACTTC. This chain connects TRBV28 to TRBJ2-7, with 7 positions matching TRBD1. V shed 4 bases, J shed 6 bases, and the junction held 3 bases outside the gene matches. Germline V gene lookup returns CDR1 MDHEN and CDR2 SYDVKM. The CDR3 has 12 residues. The variable domain in full, completed from reference TRBV28 and TRBJ2-7, reads DVKVTQSSRYLVKRTGEKVFLECVQDMDHENMFWYRQDPGLGLRLIYFSYDVKMKEKGDIPEGYSVSREKKERFSLILESASTNQTSMYLCASSYHRGEQYFGPGTRLTVT.